The source of this TCR beta chain is a study of regulatory T cells in long-lasting Graves disease. Whole-study results and caveats: Persistent disease favored TRBV28, TRBJ1-2 and TRBJ2-5.

For TCR beta, libraries came from iRepertoire HTBI primers and Arm-PCR of CDR3 regions. In the authors' workflow: Detected in the samples were over 55 TRBV and 12 to 15 TRBJ segments. TCRdb processed the multiplex PCR reads anew with MiXCR; each CDR3 protein has one entry. These V and J calls originate from TCRdb's pipeline instead of the authors' own analysis. This repertoire shows approximately 360,000 distinct CDR3 sequences, approximately 23% found once; its top ten account for roughly a quarter. Time point here: persistent/refractory GD, antithyroid drugs over 5 years with positive TRAb. Generation of the TCR library employed RNA extracted from PBMCs. In this cohort, patients came from an endocrinology department located in Xi'an, China. In this sample, this clonotype turned up many times. What it binds is unknown. The CDR3 sequence is 14 residues long. Losses at the gene ends were 3 bases for V and 10 bases for J; bases not matched to a gene: 6.

The genes are TRBV12-3 or TRBV12-4 and TRBJ1-4; 9 positions match TRBD1. This clonotype was obtained from a woman in her thirties or forties with Graves disease. This sample comprised peripheral blood mononuclear cells (PBMCs), obtained when the disease was refractory, from a patient treated with antithyroid drugs. The CDR3 sequence is CASSFGQGTRKLFF. In DNA form, the CDR3 reads TGTGCCAGCAGTTTCGGACAGGGGACGCGAAAACTGTTTTTT.